The 16 T cell receptor beta chains presented below share a single source sample, sequenced in a study of preoperative IRX-2 immunotherapy in early breast cancer. Profiled with immunoSEQ multiplex PCR; TCRdb holds only in-frame clones, not every one. In the table there are 20,000 to 30,000 clones, roughly 74% of which are singletons. Stated treatment: preoperative locoregional IRX-2 cytokine immunotherapy. The sample was lymph node tissue, taken before IRX-2 immunotherapy. All receptors come from a human donor with breast cancer.

The V and J genes are TRBV6-8 and TRBJ1-1; D is perhaps TRBD1 (5 bases). CDR3 length: 14 amino acids. V lost 2 bases, J lost 6 bases, and 13 bases lay in between. The V gene's germline CDR1 is MNHGY and CDR2 SAAAGT. The chain's CDR3 is CASSYGTGGAEAFF. The CDR3 DNA sequence: TGTGCCAGCAGTTACGGTACGGGGGGGGCTGAAGCTTTCTTT.

Remarks on this clone: The junction departs from the called germline gene at one end, perhaps through a read error. This chain joins TRBV6-7 and TRBJ2-7; D is unclear. TRBV6-7 is known as an ORF, though its function is uncertain. The CDR3 is 11 amino acids. The CDR3 spells CASSYSNEQYF. The CDR3 DNA sequence: TGTGCCAGCAGTTACTCCAACGAGCAGTACTTC.

This sequence joins TRBV11-3 and TRBJ1-4, with D possibly matching TRBD1 (6 bases). This CDR3 has 14 residues. V lost 4 bases and J lost 8, with 14 bases in between. CDR1 is SGHNT and CDR2 is YENEEA in the germline V gene. CDR3 sequence reads: CASSSDRLGEKLFF. The CDR3 DNA is TGTGCCAGCAGCTCCGACAGGTTGGGCGAAAAACTGTTTTTT.

V is TRBV7-4 and J is TRBJ2-1, with 7 bases aligning to TRBD1. The CDR3 extends over 15 amino acids. V dropped 5 bases and J dropped 2; count of bases not matched to a gene: 6. Germline CDR1 and CDR2: SGHVT and SQSDAQ. The CDR3 is CASSPPGQTYNEQFF. Here the CDR3 DNA reads TGTGCCAGCAGCCCCCCGGGACAGACCTACAATGAGCAGTTCTTC. Using reference TRBV7-4 and TRBJ2-1 for the parts outside the CDR3, the full variable domain is GAGVSQSPRYKVAKRGRDVALRCDSISGHVTLYWYRQTLGQGSEVLTYSQSDAQRDKSGRPSGRFSAERPERSVSTLKIQRTEQGDSAVYLCASSPPGQTYNEQFFGPGTRLTVL.

V gene TRBV5-1 combines with J gene TRBJ1-2; 7 nucleotides match TRBD1. V shed 0 bases and J 5 bases; nucleotides not matched to a gene: 7. The CDR3 sequence is 15 residues long. Per germline, CDR1 SGHRS and CDR2 YFSETQ. The CDR3 reads CASSLGQGLLYGYTF. In DNA, the CDR3 is TGCGCCAGCAGCTTGGGACAGGGACTCCTTTATGGCTACACCTTC.

The rearrangement links TRBV19 to TRBJ2-1; D gene ambiguous. The CDR3 runs to 15 residues. The germline V gene has CDR1 LNHDA and CDR2 SQIVND (reference sequence). Trimming took 4 bases from V and 1 from J, leaving 11 bases between them. CDR3 nucleotide sequence: TGTGCCAGTAGTAACGGACCGCTATCCTACAATGAGCAGTTCTTC. This codes for CASSNGPLSYNEQFF.

The chain is built from TRBV6-8 and TRBJ2-4; possibly TRBD1 or TRBD2 for D (6 bases each). Germline loops: CDR1 MNHGY, CDR2 SAAAGT. CDR3 length equals 16 residues. The V gene lost 5 bases and the J gene lost 7 bases, with 21 bases spanning the gap. CDR3 sequence: CASSVGGGGGANIQYF. The DNA for the CDR3 is TGTGCCAGCAGTGTGGGGGGCGGAGGAGGGGCGAACATTCAGTACTTC.

The chain recombines TRBV11-3 with TRBJ1-2, with 9 bases matching TRBD1. The V gene end was trimmed by 3 bases and the J gene end by 6 bases; junction bases not matched to a gene: 8. The CDR3 has 15 amino acids. The V gene's germline CDR1 is SGHNT and CDR2 YENEEA. The CDR3 bases are TGTGCCAGCAGCTTCTTCGGACAGGGGTTGGATGGCTACACCTTC. It codes for CASSFFGQGLDGYTF.

This chain links TRBV30 with TRBJ2-7; D gene unclear. Trimming removed 0 bases at V and 4 bases at J, with 4 bases between. Germline V gives CDR1 GTSNPN, CDR2 SVGIG (reference sequence). CDR3 size: 11 residues. CDR3 region: CAWSVKYEQYF. The CDR3 nucleotides are TGTGCCTGGAGTGTAAAGTACGAGCAGTACTTC.

The rearrangement uses TRBV5-1 and TRBJ2-7; D might be TRBD2 (5 bases). Germline lookup yields CDR1 SGHRS and CDR2 YFSETQ. The CDR3 totals 15 residues. Trimming cost V 4 bases and J 3 bases, with 17 bases left between them. CDR3 DNA sequence: TGCGCCAGCAGCATCGGTAGGACGGCGGGCTACGAGCAGTACTTC. This codes for CASSIGRTAGYEQYF.

The chain uses TRBV6-8 and TRBJ1-1; TRBD1 matches at 9 bases. The CDR3 runs to 15 residues. The V gene end was trimmed by 6 bases and the J gene end by 6 bases; junction bases not matched to a gene: 11. Germline V CDR1 and CDR2: MNHGY, SAAAGT. This CDR3 reads CASSPGTGKLPEAFF. In nucleotides, the CDR3 is TGTGCCAGCAGCCCCGGGACAGGGAAACTCCCTGAAGCTTTCTTT.

This clone was picked up a small number of times. This chain connects TRBV28 to TRBJ1-1; 8 bases line up with TRBD1. Germline CDR1 MDHEN, CDR2 SYDVKM. This CDR3 is built from 15 residues. V lost 5 bases, J lost 1 base, and 6 bases stayed unmatched. The CDR3 protein is CASSRLQGENTEAFF. Written as DNA, the CDR3 is TGTGCCAGCAGTAGATTACAGGGGGAGAACACTGAAGCTTTCTTT.

This clone was picked up a small number of times. The rearrangement joins TRBV11-3 to TRBJ1-1; D is perhaps TRBD1 (5 bases). Trimming took off 0 bases at V and 0 bases at J, with 11 bases between the two ends. Germline lookup yields CDR1 SGHNT and CDR2 YENEEA. This CDR3 region has 16 residues. The CDR3 here is CASSLDGGLMNTEAFF. The DNA of the CDR3 is TGTGCCAGCAGCTTAGATGGGGGATTGATGAACACTGAAGCTTTCTTT.

The rearrangement links TRBV1 to TRBJ2-3; the D call TRBD2 from the table was never checked on the DNA. TRBV1 is a recognized pseudogene. This CDR3 contains 16 residues. The CDR3 spells CASSQEGTSLLDTQYF. In nucleotides, the CDR3 is TGCGCCAGCAGCCAAGAGGGGACTAGCCTCCTAGATACGCAGTATTTT.

V usage is TRBV6-9 and J usage is TRBJ1-3; 7 positions agree with TRBD1. With V trimmed by 9 bases and J by 4 bases, 12 bases remained unmatched. This CDR3 has 15 residues. Germline CDR1 reads MNHGY; CDR2 reads SVAAGI. CDR3 sequence: CASSRQGARGNTIYF. The CDR3 coding sequence is TGTGCCAGTAGCCGACAGGGAGCGCGGGGAAACACCATATATTTT.

The count of this clone is one. The genes are TRBV19 and TRBJ1-1; D gene unclear. Germline-derived CDR1 and CDR2 are LNHDA and SQIVND (reference sequence). Trimming cost V 2 bases and J 3 bases, with 10 bases left between them. CDR3 size: 14 residues. The CDR3 region is CASSIRVSHTEAFF. CDR3 DNA: TGTGCCAGTAGTATAAGGGTTTCTCACACTGAAGCTTTCTTT.